Reported below is one T cell receptor beta chain. The junction departs from germline at one end; a sequencing error may be responsible. The data derive from a study of tumor-infiltrating lymphocytes in primary liver carcinoma. The CDR3 is 16 residues long. Looked up from germline, CDR1 is SQVTM and CDR2 is ANQGSEA. A constant-region primer primed TCR beta cDNA synthesis from about 530 ng of total RNA. Construction of TCR beta libraries relied on three successive nested multiplex PCR rounds employing slightly modified ARM-PCR. Use of TRBV1-TRBV30 forward primers with a C-beta reverse primer characterized the first two PCR rounds, which lasted about 10 cycles each. Each CDR3 protein is one row after TCRdb ran MiXCR on the multiplex PCR reads. The table has 90,000 to 100,000 distinct CDR3 sequences, 55% to 70% seen once. From unsorted bulk tissue weighing about 20-32 mg, DNA and RNA were co-extracted.

The sequence was obtained from a woman aged 60 to 75 with primary liver carcinoma and hepatitis B virus infection. Source material: liver tumor tissue from sampling region 5. Subset defined: tumor region T5, tumor centre. This chain links TRBV29-1 with TRBJ2-3, with D possibly matching TRBD2 (6 bases). CDR3 nucleotide sequence: TGCAGCGCCAGGCTCCTTGGGGGAGGACTGAGAGATACGCACTATTTC. Amino acids: CSARLLGGGLRDTHYF.